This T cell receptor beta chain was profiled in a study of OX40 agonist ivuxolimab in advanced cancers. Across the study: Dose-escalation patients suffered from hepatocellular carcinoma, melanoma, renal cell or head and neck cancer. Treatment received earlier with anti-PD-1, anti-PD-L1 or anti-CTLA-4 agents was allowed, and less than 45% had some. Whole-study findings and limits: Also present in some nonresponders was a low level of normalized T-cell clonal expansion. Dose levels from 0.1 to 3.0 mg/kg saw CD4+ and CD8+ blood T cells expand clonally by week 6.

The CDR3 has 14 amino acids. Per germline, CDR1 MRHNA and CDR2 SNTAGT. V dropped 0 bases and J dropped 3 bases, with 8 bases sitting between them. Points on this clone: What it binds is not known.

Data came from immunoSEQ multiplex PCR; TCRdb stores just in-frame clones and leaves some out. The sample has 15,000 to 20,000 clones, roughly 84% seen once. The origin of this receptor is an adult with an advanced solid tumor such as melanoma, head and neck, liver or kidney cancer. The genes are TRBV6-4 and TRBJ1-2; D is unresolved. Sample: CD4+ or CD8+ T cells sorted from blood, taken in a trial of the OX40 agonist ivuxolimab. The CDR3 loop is CASSDSGRDYGYTF. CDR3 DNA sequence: TGTGCCAGCAGTGACTCGGGGAGGGACTATGGCTACACCTTC.